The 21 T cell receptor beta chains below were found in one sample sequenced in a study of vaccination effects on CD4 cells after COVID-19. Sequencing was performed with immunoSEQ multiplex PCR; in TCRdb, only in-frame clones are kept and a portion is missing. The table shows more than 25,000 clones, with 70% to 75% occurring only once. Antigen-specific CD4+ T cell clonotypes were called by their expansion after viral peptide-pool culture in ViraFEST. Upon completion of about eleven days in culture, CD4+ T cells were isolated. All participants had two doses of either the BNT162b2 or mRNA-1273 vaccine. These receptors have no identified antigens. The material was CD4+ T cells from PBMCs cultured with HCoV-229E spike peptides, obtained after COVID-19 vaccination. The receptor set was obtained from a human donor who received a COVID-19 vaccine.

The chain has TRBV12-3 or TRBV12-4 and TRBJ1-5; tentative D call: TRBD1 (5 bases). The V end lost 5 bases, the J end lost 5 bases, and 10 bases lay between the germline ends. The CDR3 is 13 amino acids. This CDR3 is CASSILQDQPQHF. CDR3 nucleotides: TGTGCCAGCAGTATCTTACAGGATCAGCCCCAGCATTTT.

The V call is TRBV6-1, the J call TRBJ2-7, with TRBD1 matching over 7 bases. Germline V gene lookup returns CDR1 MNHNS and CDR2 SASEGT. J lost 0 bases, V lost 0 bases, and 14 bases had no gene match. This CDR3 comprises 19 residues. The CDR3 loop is CASSEARRNRQGSSYEQYF. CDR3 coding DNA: TGTGCCAGCAGTGAAGCGAGGAGAAATCGACAGGGAAGCTCCTACGAGCAGTACTTC.

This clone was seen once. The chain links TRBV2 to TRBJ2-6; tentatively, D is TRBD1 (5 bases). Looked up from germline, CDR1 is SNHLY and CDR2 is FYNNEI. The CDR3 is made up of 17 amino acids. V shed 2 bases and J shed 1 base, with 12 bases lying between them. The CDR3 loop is CASSEKGLNSGANVLTF. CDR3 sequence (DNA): TGTGCCAGCAGTGAAAAGGGGTTAAATTCTGGGGCCAACGTCCTGACTTTC.

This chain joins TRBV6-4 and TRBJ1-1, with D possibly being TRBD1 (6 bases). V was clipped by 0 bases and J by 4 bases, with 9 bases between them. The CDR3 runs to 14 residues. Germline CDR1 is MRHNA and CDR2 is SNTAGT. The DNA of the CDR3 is TGTGCCAGCAGTGACTCGAGCAGGGGCACTGAAGCTTTCTTT. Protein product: CASSDSSRGTEAFF.

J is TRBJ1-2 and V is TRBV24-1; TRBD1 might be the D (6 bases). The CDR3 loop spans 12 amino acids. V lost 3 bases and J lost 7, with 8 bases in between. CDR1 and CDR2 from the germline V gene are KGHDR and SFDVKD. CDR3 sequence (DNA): TGTGCCACCAGTGATAACAGGGTTGGCTACACCTTC. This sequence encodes CATSDNRVGYTF.

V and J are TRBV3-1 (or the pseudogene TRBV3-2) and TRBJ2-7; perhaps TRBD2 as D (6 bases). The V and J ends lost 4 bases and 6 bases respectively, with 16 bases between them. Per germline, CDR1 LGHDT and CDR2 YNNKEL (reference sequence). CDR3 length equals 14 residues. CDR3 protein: CASSPTGRFIEQYF. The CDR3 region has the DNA TGTGCCAGCAGCCCGACCGGGAGATTTATCGAGCAGTACTTC.

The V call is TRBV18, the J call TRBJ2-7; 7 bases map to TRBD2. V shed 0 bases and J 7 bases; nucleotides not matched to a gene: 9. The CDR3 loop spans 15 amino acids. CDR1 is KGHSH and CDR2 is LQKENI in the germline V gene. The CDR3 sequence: CASSPPSSGAGEQYF. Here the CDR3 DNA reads TGTGCCAGCTCACCACCGTCCAGCGGGGCGGGAGAGCAGTACTTC. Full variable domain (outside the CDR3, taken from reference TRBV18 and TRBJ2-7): NAGVMQNPRHLVRRRGQEARLRCSPMKGHSHVYWYRQLPEEGLKFMVYLQKENIIDESGMPKERFSAEFPKEGPSILRIQQVVRGDSAAYFCASSPPSSGAGEQYFGPGTRLTVT.

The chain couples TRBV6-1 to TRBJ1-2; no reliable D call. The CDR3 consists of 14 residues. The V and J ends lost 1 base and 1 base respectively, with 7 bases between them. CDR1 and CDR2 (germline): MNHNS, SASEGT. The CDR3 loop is CASSEGPINYGYTF. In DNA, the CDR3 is TGTGCCAGCAGTGAAGGCCCGATTAACTATGGCTACACCTTC.

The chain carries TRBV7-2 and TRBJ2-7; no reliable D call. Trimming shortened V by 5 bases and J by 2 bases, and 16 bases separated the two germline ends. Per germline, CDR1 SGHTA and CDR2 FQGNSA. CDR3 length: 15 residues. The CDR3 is CASSLLTLTTYEQYF. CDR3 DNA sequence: TGTGCCAGCAGCCTACTGACTCTTACTACCTACGAGCAGTACTTC.

The CDR3 is CASSKDSTQPQHF. As DNA, the CDR3 is TGTGCCAGCAGTAAAGACAGTACTCAGCCCCAGCATTTT. The rearrangement links TRBV3-1 (or the pseudogene TRBV3-2) to TRBJ1-5, with D perhaps TRBD1 (5 bases). CDR3 length equals 13 residues. Germline CDR1 reads LGHDT; CDR2 reads YNNKEL (reference sequence). V was shortened by 6 bases and J by 6 bases, with 12 bases between the two germline ends.

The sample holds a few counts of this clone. CDR3 coding DNA: TGTGCCAGCAGCTTAATGACTAGCGGGAGGAATGAGCAGTTCTTC. Encoded protein: CASSLMTSGRNEQFF. This rearrangement joins TRBV5-4 to TRBJ2-1; 13 positions agree with TRBD2. Germline assignment: CDR1 SGHNT and CDR2 YYREEE (reference sequence). The junction had 3 bases not matched to a gene; V was cut back by 2 bases and J by 7 bases. The CDR3 is made up of 15 amino acids. The full variable domain, with the rest looked up from reference TRBV5-4 and TRBJ2-1, is ETGVTQSPTHLIKTRGQQVTLRCSSQSGHNTVSWYQQALGQGPQFIFQYYREEENGRGNFPPRFSGLQFPNYSSELNVNALELDDSALYLCASSLMTSGRNEQFFGPGTRLTVL.

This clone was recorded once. The CDR3 nucleotides read TGTGCCAGCAGCTTAGATTACGCGAACACCGGGGAGCTGTTTTTT. It encodes CASSLDYANTGELFF. The chain recombines TRBV7-6 with TRBJ2-2; D not resolved. The germline gives CDR1 SGHVS, CDR2 FNYEAQ. This CDR3 has 15 residues. Trimming took off 1 base at V and 0 bases at J, with 6 bases between the two ends.

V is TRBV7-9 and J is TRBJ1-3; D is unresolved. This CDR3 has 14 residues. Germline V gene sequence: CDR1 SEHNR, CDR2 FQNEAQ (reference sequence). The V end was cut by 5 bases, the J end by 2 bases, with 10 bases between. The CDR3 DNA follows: TGTGCCAGCAGCCCTCGGCAGACTGGAAACACCATATATTTT. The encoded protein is CASSPRQTGNTIYF.

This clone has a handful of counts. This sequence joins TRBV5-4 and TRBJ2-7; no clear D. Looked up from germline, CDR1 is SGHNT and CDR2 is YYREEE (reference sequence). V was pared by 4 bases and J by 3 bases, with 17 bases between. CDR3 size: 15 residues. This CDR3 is CASSPGRSLLYEQYF. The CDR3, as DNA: TGTGCCAGCAGCCCCGGAAGGTCCCTACTCTACGAGCAGTACTTC.

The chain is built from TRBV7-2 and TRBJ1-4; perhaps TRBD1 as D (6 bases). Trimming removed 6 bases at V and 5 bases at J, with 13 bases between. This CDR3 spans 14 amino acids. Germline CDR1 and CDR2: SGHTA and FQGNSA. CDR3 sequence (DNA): TGTGCCAGCAGTCTCGGACAGAGAAATGAAAAACTGTTTTTT. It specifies CASSLGQRNEKLFF.

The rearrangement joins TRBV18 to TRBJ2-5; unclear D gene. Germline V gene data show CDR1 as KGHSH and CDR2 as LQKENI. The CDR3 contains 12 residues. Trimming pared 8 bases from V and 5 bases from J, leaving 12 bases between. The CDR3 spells CASRKLGETQYF. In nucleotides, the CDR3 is TGTGCCAGCAGAAAGCTGGGGGAGACCCAGTACTTC.

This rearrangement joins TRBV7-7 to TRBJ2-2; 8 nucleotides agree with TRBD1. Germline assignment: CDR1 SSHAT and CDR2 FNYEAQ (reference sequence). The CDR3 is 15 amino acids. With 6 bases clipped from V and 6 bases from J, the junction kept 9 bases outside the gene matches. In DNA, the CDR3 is TGTGCCAGCAGTCCTCAGGGGGCGCCGGCCGGGGAGCTGTTTTTT. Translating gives CASSPQGAPAGELFF.

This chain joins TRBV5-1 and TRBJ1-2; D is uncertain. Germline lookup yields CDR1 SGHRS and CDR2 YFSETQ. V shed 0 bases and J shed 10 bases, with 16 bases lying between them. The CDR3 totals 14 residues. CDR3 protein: CASSLALEGFVYTF. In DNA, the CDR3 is TGCGCCAGCAGCTTGGCTTTAGAAGGGTTTGTCTACACCTTC.

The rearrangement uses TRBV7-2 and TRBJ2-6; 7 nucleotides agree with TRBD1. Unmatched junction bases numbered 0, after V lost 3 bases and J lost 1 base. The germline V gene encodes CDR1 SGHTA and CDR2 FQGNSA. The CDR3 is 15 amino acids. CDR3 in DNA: TGTGCCAGCAGCTTGACAGGGTCTGGGGCCAACGTCCTGACTTTC. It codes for CASSLTGSGANVLTF.

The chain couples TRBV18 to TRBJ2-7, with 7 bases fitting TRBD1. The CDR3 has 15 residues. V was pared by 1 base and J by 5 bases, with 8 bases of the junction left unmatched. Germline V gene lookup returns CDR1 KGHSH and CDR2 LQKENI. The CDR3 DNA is TGTGCCAGCTCACCACGGAGCCAGACAGGGCACGAGCAGTACTTC. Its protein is CASSPRSQTGHEQYF.

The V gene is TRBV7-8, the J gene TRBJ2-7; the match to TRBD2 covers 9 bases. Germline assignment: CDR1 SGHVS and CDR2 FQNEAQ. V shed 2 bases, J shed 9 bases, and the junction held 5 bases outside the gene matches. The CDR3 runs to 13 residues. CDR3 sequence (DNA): TGTGCCAGCAGCTTACTGCGGGAGGGGGTGCAGTACTTC. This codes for CASSLLREGVQYF.